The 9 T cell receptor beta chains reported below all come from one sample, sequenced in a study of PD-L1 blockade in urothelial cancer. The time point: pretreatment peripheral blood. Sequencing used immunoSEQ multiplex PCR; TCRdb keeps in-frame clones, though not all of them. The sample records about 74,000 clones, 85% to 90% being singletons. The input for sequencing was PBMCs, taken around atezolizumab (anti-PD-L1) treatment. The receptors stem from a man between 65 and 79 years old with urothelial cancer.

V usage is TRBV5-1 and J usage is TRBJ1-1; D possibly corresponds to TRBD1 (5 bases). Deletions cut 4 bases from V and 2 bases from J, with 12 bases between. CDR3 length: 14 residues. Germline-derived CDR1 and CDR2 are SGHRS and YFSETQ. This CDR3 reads CASSPIQGNTEAFF. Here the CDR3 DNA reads TGCGCCAGCAGCCCAATTCAGGGCAACACTGAAGCTTTCTTT.

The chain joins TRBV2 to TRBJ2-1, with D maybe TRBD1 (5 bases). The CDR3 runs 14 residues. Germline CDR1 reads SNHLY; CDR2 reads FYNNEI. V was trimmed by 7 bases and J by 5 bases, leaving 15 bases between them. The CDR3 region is CASKETVFDNEQFF. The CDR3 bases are TGTGCCAGCAAGGAGACAGTTTTCGACAATGAGCAGTTCTTC.

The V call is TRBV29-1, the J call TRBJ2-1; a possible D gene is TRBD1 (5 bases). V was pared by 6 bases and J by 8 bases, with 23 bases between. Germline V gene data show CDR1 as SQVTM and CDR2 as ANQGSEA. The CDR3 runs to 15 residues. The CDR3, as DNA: TGCAGCGTGGACAATGTTCGTCCCCCTCTCCATGAGCAGTTCTTC. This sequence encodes CSVDNVRPPLHEQFF.

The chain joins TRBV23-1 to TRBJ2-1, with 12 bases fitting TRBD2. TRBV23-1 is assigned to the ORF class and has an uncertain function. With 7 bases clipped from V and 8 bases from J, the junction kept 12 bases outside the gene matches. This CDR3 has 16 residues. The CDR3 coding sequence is TGCGCCAGCACTCCCGGGCTAGCGGGAGGGCAGGATGAGCAGTTCTTC. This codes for CASTPGLAGGQDEQFF.

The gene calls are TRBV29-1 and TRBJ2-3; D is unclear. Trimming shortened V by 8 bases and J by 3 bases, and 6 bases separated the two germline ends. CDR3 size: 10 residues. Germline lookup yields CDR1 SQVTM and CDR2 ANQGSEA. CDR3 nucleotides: TGCAGCACCGGTACAGATACGCAGTATTTT. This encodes CSTGTDTQYF.

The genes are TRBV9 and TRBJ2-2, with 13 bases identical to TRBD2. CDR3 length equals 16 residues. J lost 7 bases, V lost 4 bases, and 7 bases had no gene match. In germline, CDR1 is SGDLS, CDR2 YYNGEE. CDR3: CASSPRTSGSVGELFF. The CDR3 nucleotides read TGTGCCAGCAGCCCGCGGACTAGCGGGAGTGTCGGGGAGCTGTTTTTT.

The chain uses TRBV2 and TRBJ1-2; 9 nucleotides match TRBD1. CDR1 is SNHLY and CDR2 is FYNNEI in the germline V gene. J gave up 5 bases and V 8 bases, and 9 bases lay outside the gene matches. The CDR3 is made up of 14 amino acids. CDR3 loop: CASAGQGATYGYTF. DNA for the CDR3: TGTGCCAGCGCGGGACAGGGAGCTACATATGGCTACACCTTC.

CDR3 nucleotides: TGTGCCAGCAGCCCCCCGGGACAGGGGAAAGATTGCAATCAGCCCCAGCATTTT. Protein sequence: CASSPPGQGKDCNQPQHF. The chain combines TRBV9 with TRBJ1-5, with 10 positions matching TRBD1. This CDR3 contains 18 residues. Germline trimming cut 4 bases from V and 2 bases from J; bases unmatched to any gene: 12. In germline, CDR1 is SGDLS, CDR2 YYNGEE.

The CDR3 spells CASSPVAGASYEQYF. The CDR3 bases are TGTGCCAGCAGTCCAGTAGCGGGAGCCTCCTACGAGCAGTACTTC. This rearrangement joins TRBV7-6 to TRBJ2-7; TRBD2 matches 9 bases. Germline V gives CDR1 SGHVS, CDR2 FNYEAQ. The CDR3 has 15 amino acids. After removal of 6 bases from V and 0 bases from J, the junction contained 6 bases not matched to a gene.